This TCR beta chain was captured by sequencing in a study of Ad26.COV2.S vaccination and SARS-CoV-2 variants. Overall study context: Administration of Ad26.COV2.S was intramuscular, either once or twice 56 days apart.

TCRdb keeps only in-frame clones here, not all; method: immunoSEQ multiplex PCR. The repertoire holds about 320,000 clones, with roughly 86% as singletons. Treatment here: around 19 received Ad26.COV2.S at low or high dose, single or two shots; roughly 5 received placebo; per-sample allocation not given. Vaccine and placebo recipients were sampled on day 63 after the first injection. Germline V gene lookup returns CDR1 SGHTA and CDR2 FQGNSA. V gave up 5 bases and J gave up 10 bases, with 11 bases separating them. The CDR3 covers 12 residues. The starting material was peripheral blood, obtained in a trial of Ad26.COV2.S vaccine versus placebo. V usage is TRBV7-2 and J usage is TRBJ1-4; unclear D gene. The TCR comes from a person aged 18 to 65 who received the Ad26.COV2.S COVID-19 vaccine or a placebo. CDR3 protein: CASSVPGLKLFF. CDR3 nucleotide sequence: TGTGCCAGCAGCGTACCGGGGTTAAAACTGTTTTTT.